The 25 T cell receptor beta chains below come from one sample, sequenced in a study of cytomegalovirus exposure and HLA in healthy donors. 60 Vbeta and 13 Jbeta primers were used in PCR. Assay used: immunoSEQ multiplex PCR; TCRdb lists only in-frame clones, some missing. Seen here are approximately 140,000 clones, 55% to 80% observed once, and the top ten hold about 1.2%. Sequencing was performed on PBMCs. Receptor source: a woman aged 40 to 49 in good health and CMV-seronegative.

The chain links TRBV18 to TRBJ2-1, with a tentative D call TRBD1 (5 bases). The CDR3 has 12 amino acids. Trimming shortened V by 6 bases and J by 5 bases, and 8 bases separated the two germline ends. From germline, CDR1 is KGHSH and CDR2 LQKENI. CDR3 loop: CASSQQDNEQFF. In nucleotides, the CDR3 is TGTGCCAGCTCCCAACAGGACAATGAGCAGTTCTTC.

V gene TRBV28 combines with J gene TRBJ2-7, with D unresolved. Trimming cost V 9 bases and J 3 bases, with 9 bases left between them. The V gene's germline CDR1 is MDHEN and CDR2 SYDVKM. The CDR3 contains 11 residues. The CDR3 DNA reads TGTGCCAGAAATTCTTACTACGAGCAGTACGTC. Amino acids: CARNSYYEQYV.

V usage is TRBV6-1 and J usage is TRBJ2-1, with 9 bases aligning to TRBD2. V gave up 4 bases and J gave up 4 bases; unmatched junction bases: 5. CDR1 and CDR2 (germline): MNHNS, SASEGT. The CDR3 contains 15 residues. The CDR3: CASSALAGTYNEQFF. CDR3 in DNA: TGTGCCAGCAGTGCCCTAGCGGGAACTTACAATGAGCAGTTCTTC.

This clone was seen a handful of times. The chain joins TRBV10-3 to TRBJ1-1, with D tentatively TRBD1 (5 bases). The CDR3 sequence is 14 residues long. CDR1 is ENHRY, CDR2 SYGVKD, per germline. V dropped 6 bases and J dropped 1 base, with 12 bases sitting between them. The CDR3 here is CAISVQAPNTEAFF. The CDR3 DNA is TGTGCCATCAGCGTACAGGCTCCGAACACTGAAGCTTTCTTT.

CDR3 bases: TGTGCCAGCAGCCTCACCGGGACAGGGGGACTAGAAAATGAAAAACTGTTTTTT. Translated, it gives CASSLTGTGGLENEKLFF. The chain couples TRBV4-2 to TRBJ1-4, with 11 positions matching TRBD1. The junction had 12 bases not matched to a gene; V was cut back by 4 bases and J by 5 bases. This CDR3 has 18 amino acids. Germline lookup yields CDR1 LGHNA and CDR2 YNFKEQ.

This chain links TRBV4-1 with TRBJ1-1; TRBD1 is a possible D gene (6 bases). Germline-derived CDR1 and CDR2 are MGHRA and YSYEKL. V was clipped by 4 bases and J by 1 base, with 7 bases between them. CDR3 size: 13 residues. The CDR3 is CASSRGGNTEAFF. The CDR3 DNA is TGCGCCAGCAGCCGAGGGGGGAACACTGAAGCTTTCTTT.

The count of this clone is one. The rearrangement uses TRBV6-6 and TRBJ2-3, with 10 bases identical to TRBD2. With V trimmed by 8 bases and J by 2 bases, 4 bases remained unmatched. CDR3 size: 14 residues. Germline V gives CDR1 MNHNY, CDR2 SVGAGI (reference sequence). This CDR3 reads CASLSGGDTDTQYF. CDR3 nucleotide sequence: TGTGCCAGCCTCAGCGGGGGGGACACAGATACGCAGTATTTT.

This chain connects TRBV10-3 to TRBJ2-7; D remains ambiguous. This CDR3 comprises 12 residues. V was trimmed by 2 bases and J by 3 bases, leaving 5 bases between them. Germline values: CDR1 ENHRY, CDR2 SYGVKD. In nucleotides, the CDR3 is TGTGCCATCAGTGAGATCCACTACGAGCAGTACTTC. Translated, it gives CAISEIHYEQYF.

CDR3 sequence (DNA): TGCGCCAGCAGCCAAGAAGGGACAGGGAACTATGGCTACACCTTC. Amino acids: CASSQEGTGNYGYTF. The rearrangement links TRBV4-3 to TRBJ1-2; TRBD1 matches at 9 bases. The CDR3 is 15 residues long. Trimming cost V 0 bases and J 2 bases; bases outside gene matches: 1. Germline values: CDR1 LGHNA, CDR2 YSLEER.

The chain carries TRBV19 and TRBJ1-1; 7 bases align to TRBD1. In germline, CDR1 is LNHDA, CDR2 SQIVND (reference sequence). Trimming took 3 bases from V and 8 from J; bases not matched to a gene: 3. This CDR3 comprises 12 residues. CDR3 in DNA: TGTGCCAGTAGTATGCTACAGGGGGAAGCTTTCTTT. The encoded protein is CASSMLQGEAFF.

The V and J genes are TRBV9 and TRBJ2-1, with D tentatively TRBD1 (5 bases). Germline-derived CDR1 and CDR2 are SGDLS and YYNGEE. The germline V and J ends were trimmed by 0 bases and 7 bases, with 8 bases remaining between them. The CDR3 sequence is 13 residues long. The CDR3 DNA follows: TGTGCCAGCAGCGTAGAGGGGCTTAATGAGCAGTTCTTC. Translation: CASSVEGLNEQFF.

V is TRBV9 and J is TRBJ2-3; D unresolved. Germline CDR1 and CDR2: SGDLS and YYNGEE. CDR3 length: 13 amino acids. V lost 1 base to trimming and J lost 0 bases, with 3 bases between them. The CDR3 sequence is CASSVTSTDTQYF. CDR3 coding DNA: TGTGCCAGCAGCGTAACTAGCACAGATACGCAGTATTTT.

The chain uses TRBV27 and TRBJ1-1; D uncertain. Germline V lookup: CDR1 MNHEY, CDR2 SMNVEV (reference sequence). V was pared by 2 bases and J by 4 bases, with 8 bases between. This CDR3 spans 13 amino acids. The CDR3 coding sequence is TGTGCCAGCAGTTTAGGTTCGGGCACTGAAGCTTTCTTT. Encoded protein: CASSLGSGTEAFF.

In its sample, this clone was seen a few times. The chain couples TRBV7-3 to TRBJ1-1; a weak D match, TRBD1 (5 bases). The CDR3 runs to 13 residues. Trimming took off 3 bases at V and 2 bases at J, with 7 bases between the two ends. CDR1 is SGHTA and CDR2 is FQGTGA in the germline V gene. Written as DNA, the CDR3 is TGTGCCAGCAGCTTTACAGGTAACACTGAAGCTTTCTTT. This encodes CASSFTGNTEAFF.

The chain carries TRBV11-2 and TRBJ1-4, with D possibly being TRBD1 (6 bases). Germline V gene sequence: CDR1 SGHAT, CDR2 FQNNGV. The V end was cut by 6 bases, the J end by 8 bases, with 19 bases between. The length of the CDR3 is 15 residues. Here the CDR3 DNA reads TGTGCCAGCAGGGAAACAGGGATCGGGAACGAAAAACTGTTTTTT. Encoded protein: CASRETGIGNEKLFF.

This rearrangement joins TRBV5-8 to TRBJ1-6; TRBD1 aligns across 8 bases. V lost 0 bases and J lost 7; bases outside the gene matches: 9. Germline lookup yields CDR1 SGHTS and CDR2 YDEGEE. The CDR3 extends over 17 amino acids. CDR3 in DNA: TGTGCCAGCAGCTTGGAGATGGGGACAGGTCCAAATTCACCCCTCCACTTT. This sequence encodes CASSLEMGTGPNSPLHF.

Here the CDR3 DNA reads TGTGCCAGTAGTATTAGGGGTGGCCCAGATACGCAGTATTTT. Protein: CASSIRGGPDTQYF. This chain uses TRBV19 with TRBJ2-3, with a weak D call TRBD1 (5 bases). Between the trimmed V and J ends, which lost 3 bases and 4 bases, there was a span of 11 bases. The germline V gene encodes CDR1 LNHDA and CDR2 SQIVND (reference sequence). The CDR3 extends over 14 amino acids.

The CDR3 region has the DNA TGTGCCAGCAGCCGAGCTAGCGGGGGGTCCCAAGAGACCCAGTACTTC. This gives the protein CASSRASGGSQETQYF. V and J are TRBV7-6 and TRBJ2-5; 11 nucleotides agree with TRBD2. The germline V gene encodes CDR1 SGHVS and CDR2 FNYEAQ. V trimming: 5 bases; J trimming: 1 base; junction bases outside the gene matches: 6. This CDR3 contains 16 residues.

The rearrangement joins TRBV11-2 to TRBJ1-1, with TRBD1 matching over 9 bases. The V gene's germline CDR1 is SGHAT and CDR2 FQNNGV. Unmatched junction bases numbered 4, after V lost 2 bases and J lost 3 bases. CDR3 size: 15 residues. The CDR3 protein is CASSLWDRAHTEAFF. CDR3 DNA sequence: TGTGCCAGCAGCTTATGGGACAGGGCGCACACTGAAGCTTTCTTT.

The chain couples TRBV9 to TRBJ1-1; D is perhaps TRBD1 (6 bases). Germline CDR1 SGDLS, CDR2 YYNGEE. This CDR3 comprises 12 residues. V was shortened by 3 bases and J by 5 bases, with 8 bases between the two germline ends. Here the CDR3 DNA reads TGTGCCAGCAGCGGCGACAGGACTGAAGCTTTCTTT. It specifies CASSGDRTEAFF.

V usage is TRBV5-4 and J usage is TRBJ1-2; 8 bases fit TRBD1. The CDR3 sequence is 15 residues long. The ends lost 1 base at V and 5 bases at J; junction bases unmatched: 7. The germline gives CDR1 SGHNT, CDR2 YYREEE (reference sequence). The CDR3 region is CASSLMDREIYGYTF. CDR3 bases: TGTGCCAGCAGCTTGATGGACAGGGAAATTTATGGCTACACCTTC.

This clone has just a few counts. The V call is TRBV2, the J call TRBJ1-1; a possible D gene is TRBD1 (5 bases). The CDR3 has 14 amino acids. V lost 6 bases to trimming and J lost 5 bases, with 16 bases between them. Germline V gene data show CDR1 as SNHLY and CDR2 as FYNNEI. The CDR3 sequence is CASSPQAGQTEAFF. The CDR3 DNA is TGTGCCAGCAGCCCCCAGGCGGGGCAGACTGAAGCTTTCTTT. The full variable domain, completed using reference TRBV2 and TRBJ1-1, is EPEVTQTPSHQVTQMGQEVILRCVPISNHLYFYWYRQILGQKVEFLVSFYNNEISEKSEIFDDQFSVERPDGSNFTLKIRSTKLEDSAMYFCASSPQAGQTEAFFGQGTRLTVV.

This clone was seen once. V gene TRBV15 combines with J gene TRBJ1-1; possible D gene TRBD1, 5 bases. This CDR3 contains 18 residues. Trimming removed 0 bases at V and 4 bases at J, with 21 bases between. Germline CDR1 reads LNHNV; CDR2 reads YYDKDF (reference sequence). For the CDR3, the DNA is TGTGCCACCAGCAGAGATCTGGCCTACTCGGGGGGTATCACTGAAGCTTTCTTT. Its translation: CATSRDLAYSGGITEAFF.

This clone is a singleton in its sample. The V call is TRBV19, the J call TRBJ1-2; 8 positions agree with TRBD1. From germline, CDR1 is LNHDA and CDR2 SQIVND (reference sequence). The CDR3 loop spans 13 amino acids. V dropped 5 bases and J dropped 8; count of bases not matched to a gene: 7. The CDR3 coding sequence is TGTGCCAGTAGTCCGGACAGGGACATCGGCTACACCTTC. Encoded protein: CASSPDRDIGYTF.

This clone was seen more than once but under ten times. V is TRBV4-1 and J is TRBJ1-1, with D possibly being TRBD1 (5 bases). CDR3 length: 18 amino acids. The germline gives CDR1 MGHRA, CDR2 YSYEKL. Trimming left V 3 bases short and J 0 bases short, with 20 bases between. DNA for the CDR3: TGCGCCAGCAGCCACCTCGCGGGGGGAAACACTATGAACACTGAAGCTTTCTTT. This translates into CASSHLAGGNTMNTEAFF.